This entry lists 7 T cell receptor beta chains sequenced from one sample in a study of OX40 agonist ivuxolimab in advanced cancers. TCRdb's copy holds only in-frame clones and misses some; the assay was immunoSEQ multiplex PCR. The repertoire consists of roughly 79,000 clones, with around 93% occurring once and the leading ten covering about 0.54%. The source material was CD4+ or CD8+ T cells sorted from blood, sampled in a trial of the OX40 agonist ivuxolimab. Every receptor here comes from an adult with an advanced solid tumor such as melanoma, head and neck, liver or kidney cancer.

This sequence joins TRBV4-3 and TRBJ2-1, with 9 bases aligning to TRBD2. Germline loops: CDR1 LGHNA, CDR2 YSLEER. The CDR3 length is 17 residues. Trimming removed 0 bases from V and 7 bases from J; junction bases left unmatched: 10. The CDR3: CASSQDRRLAVANEQFF. As DNA, the CDR3 is TGCGCCAGCAGCCAAGATCGTCGACTAGCGGTCGCGAATGAGCAGTTCTTC.

This chain links TRBV13 with TRBJ2-5, with D possibly TRBD1 on 8 matching bases. The CDR3 contains 18 residues. CDR1 is PRHDT, CDR2 FYEKMQ, per germline (reference sequence). Trimming shortened V by 0 bases and J by 2 bases, and 19 bases separated the two germline ends. This CDR3 is CASSLGKTGAGEQETQYF. In DNA, the CDR3 is TGTGCCAGCAGCTTAGGGAAGACAGGGGCGGGGGAACAAGAGACCCAGTACTTC.

The CDR3 sequence: CASSFGSPYEQYF. CDR3 coding DNA: TGTGCCAGCAGCTTTGGGAGCCCTTACGAGCAGTACTTC. This chain connects TRBV7-2 to TRBJ2-7; D is perhaps TRBD2 (5 bases). CDR3 size: 13 residues. V gave up 3 bases and J gave up 4 bases, with 10 bases separating them. In germline, CDR1 is SGHTA, CDR2 FQGNSA.

The V call is TRBV30, the J call TRBJ2-2, with TRBD2 as a possible D gene (6 bases). Trimming took 3 bases from V and 0 from J, leaving 11 bases between them. Germline-derived CDR1 and CDR2 are GTSNPN and SVGIG (reference sequence). The CDR3 is made up of 15 amino acids. CDR3 residues: CAWRDWGANTGELFF. As DNA, the CDR3 is TGTGCCTGGAGAGATTGGGGGGCGAACACCGGGGAGCTGTTTTTT.

The gene calls are TRBV29-1 and TRBJ2-7, with 7 bases that match TRBD2. This CDR3 has 12 residues. The ends lost 4 bases at V and 4 bases at J; junction bases unmatched: 4. Germline values: CDR1 SQVTM, CDR2 ANQGSEA. CDR3 region: CSVVAGSYEQYF. The CDR3 nucleotides are TGCAGCGTTGTAGCGGGCAGTTACGAGCAGTACTTC.

The V gene is TRBV6-1, the J gene TRBJ2-5; 9 nucleotides match TRBD1. V lost 4 bases, J lost 5 bases, and 11 bases stayed unmatched. Germline V gives CDR1 MNHNS, CDR2 SASEGT. The CDR3 is 16 residues long. DNA for the CDR3: TGTGCCAGCAGTGCATTCCTTGCCGGGACAGGGGAGACCCAGTACTTC. It is translated as CASSAFLAGTGETQYF.

The V gene is TRBV29-1, the J gene TRBJ2-5, with 9 bases matching TRBD2. The CDR3 totals 13 residues. The germline V gene encodes CDR1 SQVTM and CDR2 ANQGSEA. The V and J ends lost 5 bases and 1 base, in that order; junction bases with no gene match: 2. The CDR3: CSVSTSGQETQYF. CDR3 DNA: TGCAGCGTTTCGACTAGCGGCCAAGAGACCCAGTACTTC. Combining the CDR3 with reference TRBV29-1 and TRBJ2-5 gives the whole variable domain SAVISQKPSRDICQRGTSLTIQCQVDSQVTMMFWYRQQPGQSLTLIATANQGSEATYESGFVIDKFPISRPNLTFSTLTVSNMSPEDSSIYLCSVSTSGQETQYFGPGTRLLVL.